This T cell receptor (beta chain) stems from a study of blood T cell repertoires in COVID-19 (dated by TCRdb to the early 2020s). For the study in its entirety: The collaborator samples originated in the United States, Italy and Spain and spanned the acute and convalescent phases of COVID-19. HLA class I and class II types, where available, came from metadata supplied by the sample provider rather than from assay-based typing. Sample metadata almost always included a de-identified subject ID, COVID-19 status, age in years and sex. The prospective study material was composed of cDNA or gDNA derived from T cells, B-cell-depleted T cells, or PBMCs. The repertoires were released in a freely available public database intended as a resource for research on the immune response to SARS-CoV-2. Samples came from the ongoing ImmuneRACE study (first 160 participants) plus 1,254 subjects from 6 global collaborators. Subjects who had been exposed to COVID-19, were actively infected with it, or had recovered from it provided the deeply sampled blood TCRbeta repertoires that made up the dataset. General conclusions and limits of the study: How much clinical and demographic metadata was included differed by source and by participant, and the metadata was provided uncurated.

TCRbeta CDR3 regions were amplified from genomic DNA using the immunoSEQ Assay, a bias-controlled multiplex PCR. The original pipeline was this. The number of nucleated cells in each sample was estimated from the amplification of reference gene primers within the assay. To quantify the absolute abundance of each unique TCRbeta CDR3 rearrangement, sequence reads were collapsed and filtered. For each sample, productive Simpson clonality was calculated as the square root of Simpson's diversity index across productive rearrangements. As stored in TCRdb, this immuneACCESS dataset retains in-frame rearrangements with V and J assigned. A fraction of the clones does not appear; measured against another copy, unresolved V genes explain less than half of the discrepancy, and the remainder lacks a known reason. V, J and clone size are taken as reported in that table, and D and trimming were inferred from the DNA itself. The table for this sample lists approximately 25,000 clones; around three quarters of them were counted only once. Clones ranked in the top ten supply about 40% of the sample.

Each collaborating institution followed its own protocols to collect whole blood in K2EDTA tubes. For TCRbeta analysis, collaborator samples were shipped as frozen whole blood, as isolated PBMCs, or as DNA extracted from either sample type. V loses 4 bases of germline sequence and J loses 2 bases, and the interval between the two ends is 20 bases. CDR3 length: 17 amino acids, cysteine to phenylalanine. Only the CDR3 DNA is retained, 51 bases long and in frame from the first base. According to the germline V gene (reference sequence), CDR1 reads LGHDT and CDR2 reads YNNKEL. This clone showed up just a few times. Its specific antigen is unknown. No base quality information exists; no much larger clone differs at one position.

The TCR originated in an elderly woman with acute or convalescent COVID-19. The rearrangement combines TRBV3-1 (or the pseudogene TRBV3-2) with TRBJ1-2; the D region possibly corresponds to TRBD1 (6 bases align). Sequenced sample: peripheral blood. CDR3 sequence: CASSPSDYRASNYGYTF. At the DNA level, the sequence is TGTGCCAGCAGCCCCTCAGACTACAGGGCGTCAAACTATGGCTACACCTTC.